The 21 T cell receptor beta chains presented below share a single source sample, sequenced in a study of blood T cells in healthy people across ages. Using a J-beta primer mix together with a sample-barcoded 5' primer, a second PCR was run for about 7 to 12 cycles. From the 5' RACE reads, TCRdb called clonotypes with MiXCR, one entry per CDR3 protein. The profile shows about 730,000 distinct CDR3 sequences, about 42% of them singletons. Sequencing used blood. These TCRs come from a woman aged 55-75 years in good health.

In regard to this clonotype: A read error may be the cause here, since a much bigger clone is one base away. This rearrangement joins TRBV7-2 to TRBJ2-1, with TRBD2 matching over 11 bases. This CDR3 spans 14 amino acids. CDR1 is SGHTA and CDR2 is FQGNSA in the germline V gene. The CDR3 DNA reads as TGTGCCAGCAGCATGGGACTAGCGGCCAATGGGCAGTTCTTC. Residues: CASSMGLAANGQFF.

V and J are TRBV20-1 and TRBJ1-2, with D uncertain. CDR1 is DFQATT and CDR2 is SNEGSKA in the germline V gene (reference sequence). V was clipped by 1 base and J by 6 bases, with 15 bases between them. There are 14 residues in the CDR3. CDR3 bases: TGCAGTGCTAGAGGGCAGGTTGAGGTCAATGGCTACACCTTC. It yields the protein CSARGQVEVNGYTF.

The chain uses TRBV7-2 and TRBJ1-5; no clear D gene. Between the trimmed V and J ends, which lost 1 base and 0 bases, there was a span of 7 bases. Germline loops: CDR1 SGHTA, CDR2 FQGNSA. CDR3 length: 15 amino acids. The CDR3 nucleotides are TGTGCCAGCAGCTTAGTAGCCTTTAGCAATCAGCCCCAGCATTTT. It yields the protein CASSLVAFSNQPQHF.

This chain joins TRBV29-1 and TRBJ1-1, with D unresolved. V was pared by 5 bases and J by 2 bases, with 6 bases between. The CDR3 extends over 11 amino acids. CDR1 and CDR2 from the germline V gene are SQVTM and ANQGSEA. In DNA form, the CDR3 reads TGCAGCGTTTACGGAAACACTGAAGCTTTCTTT. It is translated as CSVYGNTEAFF.

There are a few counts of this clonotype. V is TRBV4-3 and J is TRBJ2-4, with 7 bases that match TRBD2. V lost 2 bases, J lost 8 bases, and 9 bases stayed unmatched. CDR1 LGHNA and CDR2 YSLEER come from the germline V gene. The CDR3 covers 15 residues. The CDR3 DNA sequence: TGCGCCAGCAGCCAAACAGGAGCGGGGATGCACATTCAGTACTTC. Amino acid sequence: CASSQTGAGMHIQYF.

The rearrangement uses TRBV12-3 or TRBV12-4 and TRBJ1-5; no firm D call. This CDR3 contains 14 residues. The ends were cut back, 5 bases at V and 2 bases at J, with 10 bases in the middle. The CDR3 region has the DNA TGTGCCAGCAGTCAGGCTTCTGGCAATCAGCCCCAGCATTTT. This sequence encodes CASSQASGNQPQHF.

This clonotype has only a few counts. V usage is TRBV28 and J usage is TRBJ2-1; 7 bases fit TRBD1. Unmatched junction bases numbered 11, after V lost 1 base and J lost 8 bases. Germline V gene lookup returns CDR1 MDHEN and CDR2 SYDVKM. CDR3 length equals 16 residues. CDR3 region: CASSLFAPGGTDEQFF. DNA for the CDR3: TGTGCCAGCAGTTTATTCGCCCCAGGGGGTACCGATGAGCAGTTCTTC.

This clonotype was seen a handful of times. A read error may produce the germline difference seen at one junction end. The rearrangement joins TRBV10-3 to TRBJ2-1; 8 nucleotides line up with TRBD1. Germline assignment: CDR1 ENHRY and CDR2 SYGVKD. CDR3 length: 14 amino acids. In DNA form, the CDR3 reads TGTGCCATCAGTGAGGGGACAGGTTTTAATGAGCGGTTCTTC. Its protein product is CAISEGTGFNERFF.

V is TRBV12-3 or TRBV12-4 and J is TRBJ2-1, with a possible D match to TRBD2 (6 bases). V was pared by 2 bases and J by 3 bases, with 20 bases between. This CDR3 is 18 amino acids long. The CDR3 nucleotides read TGTGCCAGCAGTTTAACAGTAAGGGTCGAGACTAGCTACAATGAGCAGTTCTTC. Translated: CASSLTVRVETSYNEQFF.

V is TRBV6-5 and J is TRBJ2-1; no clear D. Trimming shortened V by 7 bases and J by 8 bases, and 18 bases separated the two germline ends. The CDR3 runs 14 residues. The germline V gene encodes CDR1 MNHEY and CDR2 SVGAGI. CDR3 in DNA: TGTGCCAGCACCTCGGAACCCGTCGGTCATGAGCAGTTCTTC. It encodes CASTSEPVGHEQFF.

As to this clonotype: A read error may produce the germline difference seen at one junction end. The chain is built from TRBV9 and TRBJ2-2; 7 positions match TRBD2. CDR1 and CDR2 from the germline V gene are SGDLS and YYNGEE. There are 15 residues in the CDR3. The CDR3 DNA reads TGTGCCAGCAGCGGGGGGGGTATGAACACCGAGGAGCTGTTTTTT. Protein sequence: CASSGGGMNTEELFF.

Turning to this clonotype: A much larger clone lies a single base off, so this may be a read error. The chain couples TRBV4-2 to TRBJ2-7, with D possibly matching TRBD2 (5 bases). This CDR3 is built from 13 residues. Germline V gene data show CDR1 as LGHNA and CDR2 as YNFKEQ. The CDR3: CASNQGGNYEQYF. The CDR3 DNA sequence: TGTGCCAGCAACCAAGGAGGTAACTACGAGCAGTACTTC.

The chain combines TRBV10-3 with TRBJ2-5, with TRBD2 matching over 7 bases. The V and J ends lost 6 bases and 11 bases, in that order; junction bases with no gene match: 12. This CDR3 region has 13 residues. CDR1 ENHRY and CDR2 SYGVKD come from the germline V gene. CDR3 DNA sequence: TGTGCCATCAGCCGGGGGGAGGGCGATGAGCAGTACTTC. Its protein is CAISRGEGDEQYF.

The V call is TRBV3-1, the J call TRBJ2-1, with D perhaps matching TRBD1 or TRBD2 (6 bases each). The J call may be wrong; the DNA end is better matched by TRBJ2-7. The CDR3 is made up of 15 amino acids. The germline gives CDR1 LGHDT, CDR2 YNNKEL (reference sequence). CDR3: CASSPERGDYNEQYF. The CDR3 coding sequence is TGTGCCAGCAGCCCGGAAAGGGGGGATTACAATGAGCAGTACTTC.

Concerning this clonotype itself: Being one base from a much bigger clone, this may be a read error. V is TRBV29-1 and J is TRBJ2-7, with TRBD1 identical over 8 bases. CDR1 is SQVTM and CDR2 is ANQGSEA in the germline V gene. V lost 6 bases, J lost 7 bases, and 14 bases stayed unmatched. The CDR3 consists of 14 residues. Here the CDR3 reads CSVTRTGILNEQYF. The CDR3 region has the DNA TGCAGCGTCACCCGGACAGGGATACTCAATGAGCAGTACTTC.

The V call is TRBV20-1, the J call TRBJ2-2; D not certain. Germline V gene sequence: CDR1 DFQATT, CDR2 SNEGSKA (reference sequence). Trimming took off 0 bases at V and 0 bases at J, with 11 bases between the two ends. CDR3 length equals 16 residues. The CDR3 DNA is TGCAGTGCTAGAGATTTAGACTCCGCGAACACCGGGGAGCTGTTTTTT. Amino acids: CSARDLDSANTGELFF.

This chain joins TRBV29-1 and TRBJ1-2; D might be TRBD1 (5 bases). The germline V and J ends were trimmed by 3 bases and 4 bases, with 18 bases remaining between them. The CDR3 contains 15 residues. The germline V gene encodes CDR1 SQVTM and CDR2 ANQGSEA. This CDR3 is CSVDSGGEKSYGYTF. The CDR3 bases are TGCAGCGTTGATTCGGGAGGGGAGAAAAGCTATGGCTACACCTTC.

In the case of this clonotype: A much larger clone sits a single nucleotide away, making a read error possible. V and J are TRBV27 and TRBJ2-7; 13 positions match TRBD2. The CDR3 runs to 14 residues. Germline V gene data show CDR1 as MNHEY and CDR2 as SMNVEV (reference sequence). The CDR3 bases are TGTGCCAGCGGCCGGACTAGCGGGAGCTACGAGCGGTACTTC. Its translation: CASGRTSGSYERYF.

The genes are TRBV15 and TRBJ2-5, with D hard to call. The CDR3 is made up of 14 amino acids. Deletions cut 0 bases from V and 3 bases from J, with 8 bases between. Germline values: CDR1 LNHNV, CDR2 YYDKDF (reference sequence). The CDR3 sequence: CATSRDRAEETQYF. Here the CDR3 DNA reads TGTGCCACCAGCAGAGATCGGGCGGAAGAGACCCAGTACTTC. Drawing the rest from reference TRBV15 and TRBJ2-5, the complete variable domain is DAMVIQNPRYQVTQFGKPVTLSCSQTLNHNVMYWYQQKSSQAPKLLFHYYDKDFNNEADTPDNFQSRRPNTSFCFLDIRSPGLGDTAMYLCATSRDRAEETQYFGPGTRLLVL.

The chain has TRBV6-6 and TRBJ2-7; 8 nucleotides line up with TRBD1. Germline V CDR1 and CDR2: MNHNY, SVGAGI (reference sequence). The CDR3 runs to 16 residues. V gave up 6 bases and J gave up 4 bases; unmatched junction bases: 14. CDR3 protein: CASRRSGGLNGYEQYF. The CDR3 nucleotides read TGTGCCAGCAGACGGTCAGGGGGCCTTAACGGGTACGAGCAGTACTTC.

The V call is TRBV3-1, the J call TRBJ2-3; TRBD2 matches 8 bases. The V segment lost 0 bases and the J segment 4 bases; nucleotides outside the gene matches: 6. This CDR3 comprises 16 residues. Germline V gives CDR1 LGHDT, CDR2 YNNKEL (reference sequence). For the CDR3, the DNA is TGTGCCAGCAGCCAAGATACGAGCGGGGGAGCAGATACGCAGTATTTT. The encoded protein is CASSQDTSGGADTQYF.